Reported below is one T cell receptor beta chain. The CDR3 runs 13 residues. In the authors' workflow: By means of reference gene primer amplification, nucleated cell counts were estimated. Clones were read by immunoSEQ multiplex PCR, and TCRdb kept only the in-frame ones, dropping some. V, J and clone size derive from that table, while D and trimming were established from the DNA sequence. The table records about 670,000 clones, just under 90% of them present only once. The data were obtained in a study of blood T cell repertoires in COVID-19. In the study overall: The United States, Italy and Spain were the sources of the acute and convalescent COVID-19 samples. PBMCs, B-cell-depleted T cells, or T cells provided the cDNA or gDNA that made up the material.

This rearrangement joins TRBV21-1 to TRBJ1-1; TRBD1, the D gene given by the table, was not confirmed from the DNA. TRBV21-1 is a pseudogene locus. Sequencing was performed on peripheral blood. The receptor was isolated from a woman younger than 30 with acute or convalescent COVID-19. The CDR3: CASRPRQHTEAFF. The CDR3 coding sequence is TGTGCCAGCAGACCTCGACAGCACACTGAAGCTTTCTTT.